These 26 T cell receptor beta chains originate from one sample sequenced in a study of blood T cell repertoires in COVID-19 (dated by TCRdb to the early 2020s). The protocol used for the library was the immunoSEQ multiplex PCR assay. TCRdb limited this immuneACCESS table to in-frame rearrangements with V and J called. A share of clones is missing; checked studies link under half to unresolved V genes, and the rest is unexplained. The sample includes about 25,000 clones, with about nine tenths observed a single time. The ten most abundant clones make up about 20% of the sample. Sequencing used peripheral blood. All receptors come from a man in his sixties or seventies in a cohort sampled during active COVID-19.

This chain links TRBV2 with TRBJ2-7; D uncertain. The CDR3 covers 13 residues. Trimming pared 3 bases from V and 0 bases from J, leaving 6 bases between. CDR1 is SNHLY, CDR2 FYNNEI, per germline. The CDR3 sequence is CASSEYNSYEQYF. Here the CDR3 DNA reads TGTGCCAGCAGTGAGTACAACTCCTACGAGCAGTACTTC.

The chain links TRBV28 to TRBJ2-3; tentative D call: TRBD2 (6 bases). V was pared by 4 bases and J by 4 bases, with 12 bases between. The CDR3 runs to 14 residues. Germline V lookup: CDR1 MDHEN, CDR2 SYDVKM. The CDR3 bases are TGTGCCAGCAGTTGGGGAGGAGGCCCAGATACGCAGTATTTT. Encoded protein: CASSWGGGPDTQYF.

The chain carries TRBV7-2 and TRBJ2-7, with 8 bases identical to TRBD1. The CDR3 sequence is 16 residues long. Germline V gene data show CDR1 as SGHTA and CDR2 as FQGNSA. J was trimmed by 4 bases and V by 4 bases; bases with no gene match: 12. DNA for the CDR3: TGTGCCAGCAGCTCGACCTCGGACAGGGTTATGTACGAGCAGTACTTC. It encodes CASSSTSDRVMYEQYF.

A single count supports this clone. The V and J genes are TRBV5-6 and TRBJ1-5; 8 nucleotides align to TRBD1. The V segment lost 4 bases and the J segment 7 bases; nucleotides outside the gene matches: 7. The CDR3 runs to 14 residues. CDR1 and CDR2 from the germline V gene are SGHDT and YYEEEE. The CDR3 loop reads CASSRQGYRQPQHF. CDR3 coding DNA: TGTGCCAGCAGCCGACAGGGGTACAGACAGCCCCAGCATTTT.

The chain joins TRBV19 to TRBJ2-5; D is perhaps TRBD2 (5 bases). The CDR3 runs 13 residues. CDR1 is LNHDA, CDR2 SQIVND, per germline (reference sequence). The V gene lost 6 bases and the J gene lost 13 bases, with 21 bases spanning the gap. The CDR3 bases are TGTGCCAGTAGCTACCAGGACTCGCAAATCCCGTACTTC. Translating it yields CASSYQDSQIPYF. Full variable domain (remainder filled in from reference TRBV19 and TRBJ2-5): DGGITQSPKYLFRKEGQNVTLSCEQNLNHDAMYWYRQDPGQGLRLIYYSQIVNDFQKGDIAEGYSVSREKKESFPLTVTSAQKNPTAFYLCASSYQDSQIPYFGPGTRLLVL.

This clone has only a few counts. The chain combines TRBV5-1 with TRBJ2-2; the D gene is possibly TRBD1 (5 bases). The CDR3 spans 14 residues. V was pared by 4 bases and J by 9 bases, with 16 bases between. Per germline, CDR1 SGHRS and CDR2 YFSETQ. The CDR3 DNA reads TGCGCCAGCAGCCCGCTGGGGCGCCGCCGGGAGCTGTTTTTT. Its translation: CASSPLGRRRELFF.

The chain links TRBV5-1 to TRBJ2-7; 7 bases match TRBD2. V trimming: 0 bases; J trimming: 0 bases; junction bases outside the gene matches: 3. This CDR3 has 15 amino acids. Germline CDR1 and CDR2: SGHRS and YFSETQ. This CDR3 is CASSLDGRPSYEQYF. CDR3 nucleotide sequence: TGCGCCAGCAGCTTGGACGGGAGGCCCTCCTACGAGCAGTACTTC.

The chain recombines TRBV28 with TRBJ1-5; 8 bases are a match to TRBD1. Germline V gene data show CDR1 as MDHEN and CDR2 as SYDVKM. CDR3 length: 14 residues. V gave up 5 bases and J gave up 6 bases; unmatched junction bases: 6. The CDR3 loop reads CASSPGQGGQPQHF. In nucleotides, the CDR3 is TGTGCCAGCAGTCCTGGACAGGGAGGTCAGCCCCAGCATTTT.

The chain couples TRBV7-6 to TRBJ2-6; D is possibly TRBD1 (6 bases). This CDR3 is 15 amino acids long. The germline CDR1 and CDR2 sequences are SGHVS and FNYEAQ. Trimming shortened V by 5 bases and J by 0 bases, and 8 bases separated the two germline ends. The CDR3 DNA reads TGTGCCAGCAGCCGACAGGACTCTGGGGCCAACGTCCTGACTTTC. Translating it yields CASSRQDSGANVLTF.

This chain uses TRBV7-9 with TRBJ2-3, with 13 positions matching TRBD2. CDR3 length equals 16 residues. V trimming: 5 bases; J trimming: 7 bases; junction bases outside the gene matches: 9. Germline V lookup: CDR1 SEHNR, CDR2 FQNEAQ (reference sequence). The chain's CDR3 is CASSLRTSGSPNTQYF. Here the CDR3 DNA reads TGTGCCAGCAGCCTTCGGACTAGCGGGAGCCCAAATACGCAGTATTTT. Filled out from reference TRBV7-9 and TRBJ2-3, the complete variable domain reads DTGVSQNPRHKITKRGQNVTFRCDPISEHNRLYWYRQTLGQGPEFLTYFQNEAQLEKSRLLSDRFSAERPKGSFSTLEIQRTEQGDSAMYLCASSLRTSGSPNTQYFGPGTRLTVL.

CDR3 sequence reads: CASSLSQGQHEQFF. The CDR3 DNA is TGTGCCAGCAGCTTGTCGCAGGGCCAGCATGAGCAGTTCTTC. V usage is TRBV11-3 and J usage is TRBJ2-1, with D possibly being TRBD1 (5 bases). With 3 bases removed from V and 8 bases from J, the gap between germline ends came to 14 bases. CDR3 length equals 14 residues. The germline V gene has CDR1 SGHNT and CDR2 YENEEA.

This clone was picked up one time. This chain joins TRBV18 and TRBJ1-3, with D possibly matching TRBD1 (5 bases). CDR1 and CDR2 (germline): KGHSH, LQKENI. The CDR3 spans 18 residues. The V and J ends lost 3 bases and 0 bases respectively, with 18 bases between them. This chain's CDR3 is CASSPTLTGGTSGNTIYF. CDR3 DNA: TGTGCCAGCTCACCGACCTTAACGGGGGGGACCTCTGGAAACACCATATATTTT.

The gene calls are TRBV18 and TRBJ2-1, with a weak D call TRBD2 (6 bases). This CDR3 contains 18 residues. Germline CDR1 KGHSH, CDR2 LQKENI. With 1 base removed from V and 0 bases from J, the gap between germline ends came to 16 bases. CDR3 region: CASSPLTRSGRSYNEQFF. For the CDR3, the DNA is TGTGCCAGCTCACCACTCACGAGAAGCGGGCGCTCCTACAATGAGCAGTTCTTC.

The chain couples TRBV7-8 to TRBJ2-5; tentatively, D is TRBD1 (5 bases). This CDR3 region has 13 residues. The germline V gene has CDR1 SGHVS and CDR2 FQNEAQ. The ends were cut back, 4 bases at V and 5 bases at J, with 11 bases in the middle. CDR3 bases: TGTGCCAGCAGCTCCAGGGTTCGGGAGACCCAGTACTTC. Translated, it gives CASSSRVRETQYF. Full variable domain (outside the CDR3, taken from reference TRBV7-8 and TRBJ2-5): GAGVSQSPRYKVAKRGQDVALRCDPISGHVSLFWYQQALGQGPEFLTYFQNEAQLDKSGLPSDRFFAERPEGSVSTLKIQRTQQEDSAVYLCASSSRVRETQYFGPGTRLLVL.

The gene calls are TRBV2 and TRBJ1-1, with D tentatively TRBD1 (5 bases). V dropped 4 bases and J dropped 4 bases, with 7 bases sitting between them. Germline V gene data show CDR1 as SNHLY and CDR2 as FYNNEI. The CDR3 is 12 amino acids. CDR3 residues: CASSAGFTEAFF. In nucleotides, the CDR3 is TGTGCCAGCAGTGCAGGGTTCACTGAAGCTTTCTTT.

This clone has only a few counts. The chain recombines TRBV3-1 (or the pseudogene TRBV3-2) with TRBJ2-7, with D perhaps matching TRBD2 (5 bases). V was cut by 1 base and J by 2 bases, with 6 bases left in between. CDR1 and CDR2 from the germline V gene are LGHDT and YNNKEL (reference sequence). The CDR3 has 13 amino acids. The CDR3 loop is CASSQAGTYEQYF. In DNA form, the CDR3 reads TGTGCCAGCAGCCAAGCCGGGACCTACGAGCAGTACTTC.

The CDR3 bases are TGTGCCAGCAGTGCCTCCGGGACAGAGTTCTCTGGAAACACCATATATTTT. This encodes CASSASGTEFSGNTIYF. The genes are TRBV2 and TRBJ1-3, with TRBD1 identical over 7 bases. The CDR3 has 17 residues. Germline-derived CDR1 and CDR2 are SNHLY and FYNNEI. The V and J ends lost 4 bases and 0 bases, in that order; junction bases with no gene match: 9.

The chain couples TRBV5-6 to TRBJ2-2, with 10 bases lining up with TRBD1. The CDR3 spans 17 residues. V trimming: 3 bases; J trimming: 0 bases; junction bases outside the gene matches: 5. The germline V gene encodes CDR1 SGHDT and CDR2 YYEEEE. The CDR3 bases are TGTGCCAGCAGCTGGGGACAGGGGAGTGCGAACACCGGGGAGCTGTTTTTT. As protein: CASSWGQGSANTGELFF.

This chain uses TRBV28 with TRBJ1-3, with 7 bases fitting TRBD1. CDR3 length equals 17 residues. Germline V gene data show CDR1 as MDHEN and CDR2 as SYDVKM. V lost 5 bases to trimming and J lost 1 base; unmatched junction nucleotides: 11. For the CDR3, the DNA is TGTGCCAGCAGTCCCCAACAGGGGAAGTTTTCTGGAAACACCATATATTTT. It specifies CASSPQQGKFSGNTIYF.

The chain has TRBV7-9 and TRBJ2-7; 7 bases are shared with TRBD1. Germline CDR1 is SEHNR and CDR2 is FQNEAQ (reference sequence). Germline trimming cut 4 bases from V and 4 bases from J; bases unmatched to any gene: 1. The CDR3 runs 12 residues. In DNA form, the CDR3 reads TGTGCCAGCAGCTCACAGGGGTACGAGCAGTACTTC. The encoded protein is CASSSQGYEQYF. The full variable domain, completed using reference TRBV7-9 and TRBJ2-7, is DTGVSQNPRHKITKRGQNVTFRCDPISEHNRLYWYRQTLGQGPEFLTYFQNEAQLEKSRLLSDRFSAERPKGSFSTLEIQRTEQGDSAMYLCASSSQGYEQYFGPGTRLTVT.

The chain uses TRBV15 and TRBJ1-5, with D unclear. The CDR3 extends over 13 amino acids. The germline V gene encodes CDR1 LNHNV and CDR2 YYDKDF (reference sequence). Trimming left V 1 base short and J 6 bases short, with 7 bases between. CDR3 residues: CATSRGGSQPQHF. The CDR3, as DNA: TGTGCCACCAGCAGAGGAGGAAGTCAGCCCCAGCATTTT.

V gene TRBV30 combines with J gene TRBJ2-7, with 12 positions matching TRBD1. Germline V gene lookup returns CDR1 GTSNPN and CDR2 SVGIG (reference sequence). The CDR3 is 14 residues long. The junction had 7 bases not matched to a gene; V was cut back by 3 bases and J by 7 bases. In nucleotides, the CDR3 is TGTGCCTGGAGGGACTGGGACAGGGGGCGAGAGCAGTACTTC. This sequence encodes CAWRDWDRGREQYF.

This clone came up a few times. The chain uses TRBV7-9 and TRBJ2-7; 8 bases agree with TRBD1. The V gene's germline CDR1 is SEHNR and CDR2 FQNEAQ (reference sequence). The CDR3 sequence is 15 residues long. The junction had 10 bases not matched to a gene; V was cut back by 4 bases and J by 5 bases. The CDR3 DNA reads as TGTGCCAGCAGCTCAGGACAGGGTAGAGTCCACGAGCAGTACTTC. Protein product: CASSSGQGRVHEQYF.

The rearrangement joins TRBV7-9 to TRBJ2-3; 13 bases map to TRBD2. This CDR3 comprises 16 residues. CDR1 is SEHNR, CDR2 FQNEAQ, per germline (reference sequence). V was clipped by 4 bases and J by 5 bases; unmatched bases: 6. CDR3 coding DNA: TGTGCCAGCAGCTACGGGACTAGCGGGAATCTAGATACGCAGTATTTT. Amino acid sequence: CASSYGTSGNLDTQYF.

J is TRBJ2-3 and V is TRBV7-6, with D perhaps TRBD2 (6 bases). Trimming took off 6 bases at V and 0 bases at J, with 19 bases between the two ends. The CDR3 spans 17 residues. The germline V gene encodes CDR1 SGHVS and CDR2 FNYEAQ. CDR3 region: CASSLWGGGLSTDTQYF. Here the CDR3 DNA reads TGTGCCAGCAGTTTATGGGGAGGCGGCCTCAGCACAGATACGCAGTATTTT.

This chain uses TRBV27 with TRBJ2-3; D not certain. Germline values: CDR1 MNHEY, CDR2 SMNVEV (reference sequence). The CDR3 consists of 15 residues. Trimming stripped 5 bases from V and 7 bases from J, with 19 bases between. CDR3 nucleotide sequence: TGTGCCAGCAGTCTCTCTCCGGCGACACTTTATACGCAGTATTTT. It is translated as CASSLSPATLYTQYF.